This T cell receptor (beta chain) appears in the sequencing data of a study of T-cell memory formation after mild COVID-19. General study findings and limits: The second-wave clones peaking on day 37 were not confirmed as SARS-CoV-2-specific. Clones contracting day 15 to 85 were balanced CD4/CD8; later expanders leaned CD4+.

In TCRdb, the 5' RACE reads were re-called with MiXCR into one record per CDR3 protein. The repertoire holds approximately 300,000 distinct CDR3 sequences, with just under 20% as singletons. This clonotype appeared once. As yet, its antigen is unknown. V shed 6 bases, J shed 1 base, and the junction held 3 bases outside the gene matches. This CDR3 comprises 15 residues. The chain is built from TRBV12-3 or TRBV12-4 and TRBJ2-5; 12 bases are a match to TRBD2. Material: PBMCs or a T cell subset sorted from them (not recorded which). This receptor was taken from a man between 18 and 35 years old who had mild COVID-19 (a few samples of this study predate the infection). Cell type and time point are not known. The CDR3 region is CASSASGGAQETQYF. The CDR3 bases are TGTGCCAGCAGCGCTAGCGGGGGGGCCCAAGAGACCCAGTACTTC.